This T cell receptor beta chain was sequenced for a study of blood T cells in healthy people across ages (dated by TCRdb to 2014 to 2015). With regard to the full study: Template switching captured roughly one uniquely barcoded TCR beta cDNA molecule per two T cells in model experiments. Two additional independent replicas of 1 million unique cDNA reads from the same blood draw were analyzed for two donors (one aged 18 to 30 and one aged 80 or older). Age-related changes in TCR beta repertoire diversity were measured in the study by deep sequencing normalized with unique cDNA molecular identifiers. To avoid experimental bias, donors of different ages were distributed randomly across sequencing lanes. The donors were divided into four age groups: young (average roughly 17 years), middle-aged (approximately 42), aged (around 59) and long-lived (approximately 74). Beyond this particular receptor, the publication reports: The long-lived group showed more naive CD4+ T cells, fewer expanded clones and increased TCR diversity than the aged group, suggesting age selection. Estimates of total diversity based on one million sequenced T cells were considered lower bounds and underestimates. As age increased, observed TCR beta diversity per million T cells dropped in a roughly linear way, and a significant reduction was already evident by age 40. A strong correlation was found between observed TCR beta diversity and the percentage of naive T cells measured by flow cytometry. Because profiling used bulk unsorted PBMCs, naive and antigen-experienced compartments could not be compared conclusively. Because donor CMV infection status was unknown, age-related changes in expanded clonotypes were potentially confounded.

The method behind the library was 5' RACE. The sequencing machine was an Illumina HiSeq 2500. A second about 7 to 11 cycle PCR used a sample-barcoded 5' primer and a J-beta primer mix. A template-switch 5' adaptor carrying 12 random nucleotides introduced a unique molecular identifier onto each TCR beta cDNA molecule. Each sample yielded at least 2.5 million CDR3-containing paired-end reads. First-strand cDNA synthesis was performed from all RNA using the Mint cDNA synthesis kit, with priming by a TRBC-specific oligonucleotide. All cDNA was treated with uracil-DNA glycosylase and then went through a first 18-cycle PCR with the universal primers M1SS and BC2_uni_R. Turning to the authors' computational methods: For normalization, 1 million high-quality reads were randomly selected from each sample, with every read carrying a distinct molecular identifier. Instead of being binned into consensus sequences, reads with shared molecular identifiers were discarded. MiTCR, set to a Q25 quality threshold and the strictest error-elimination algorithm, was used for CDR3 identification, clonotype clustering and error correction. A nonparametric unseen species model using Euler transformation provided a lower-bound estimate of total TCR beta diversity. Starting from the raw public reads, TCRdb applied fastp trimming at Q25, assembled clones with MiXCR and retained in-frame beta chains. All rows with the same CDR3 protein become a single entry with the most common DNA and genes. TCRdb's processing, not the authors' own work, is the source of the V and J calls. For this sample the table gives about 1.7 million distinct CDR3 sequences, of which 28% were detected only once. 7.7% of the sample is held by the ten biggest clonotypes.

This clonotype was observed a few times. Which antigen it targets is not known. Within one base of it there is no much larger clone, and no base qualities were kept. The CDR3 goes from the cysteine to the phenylalanine over 14 residues. The only DNA kept is the CDR3, 42 bases in frame from the first base. V is cut by 6 bases and J by 2 bases, and the space between the germline ends is 15 bases. CDR1 and CDR2 were assigned from the germline V gene as SQVTM and ANQGSEA. Donors were around 37 systemically healthy Caucasian individuals from Russia aged 6 to 90 years. Roughly 11 milliliters of peripheral blood were drawn from each donor into EDTA-treated Vacutainer tubes. PBMCs were isolated by Ficoll-Paque density-gradient centrifugation, with at least 7 million obtained per sample. Total RNA, at least 5 micrograms per sample, was extracted from PBMCs with Trizol reagent. Naive CD45RAhigh/CD27high T cell percentages were measured by flow cytometry on a PBMC aliquot from every donor.

The V and J segments used are TRBV29-1 and TRBJ2-3, with TRBD1 perhaps the D gene, on 5 matching bases. The clonotype was recovered from a woman in her thirties in good health. Input material: blood. The DNA sequence is TGCAGCGTCGCCCCAGGGTCCCACACAGATACGCAGTATTTT. Translation gives CSVAPGSHTDTQYF.